This entry lists 29 T cell receptor beta chains sequenced from one sample in a study of cytomegalovirus exposure and HLA in healthy donors. The PCR employed 60 Vbeta primers together with 13 Jbeta primers. Here immunoSEQ multiplex PCR was the method, and the copy in TCRdb shows in-frame clones only, minus some. This sample has roughly 100,000 clones, with 74% found just once. The sequencing input was PBMCs. All receptors derive from a man between 50 and 59 years old in good health and CMV-seropositive.

Here the CDR3 DNA reads TGCGCCAGCAGCTTCAGGGCGGGGAGCTCCTACGAGCAGTACTTC. Translating gives CASSFRAGSSYEQYF. The rearrangement links TRBV5-1 to TRBJ2-5; maybe TRBD2 (6 bases). Near its end, the DNA agrees better with TRBJ2-7, so the J call may be wrong. The CDR3 contains 15 residues. Germline V gene sequence: CDR1 SGHRS, CDR2 YFSETQ.

This clone was found a few times. CDR3 sequence: CASSVSSGDETQYF. DNA for the CDR3: TGTGCCAGCAGCGTTAGTAGCGGGGACGAGACCCAGTACTTC. V usage is TRBV9 and J usage is TRBJ2-5; 8 bases agree with TRBD2. The length of the CDR3 is 14 residues. Germline CDR1 is SGDLS and CDR2 is YYNGEE. V gave up 2 bases and J gave up 5 bases; unmatched junction bases: 5. The variable domain in full, with the rest retrieved from reference TRBV9 and TRBJ2-5, is DSGVTQTPKHLITATGQRVTLRCSPRSGDLSVYWYQQSLDQGLQFLIQYYNGEERAKGNILERFSAQQFPDLHSELNLSSLELGDSALYFCASSVSSGDETQYFGPGTRLLVL.

The chain carries TRBV30 and TRBJ1-2, with TRBD1 as a possible D gene (6 bases). Germline V gene data show CDR1 as GTSNPN and CDR2 as SVGIG (reference sequence). The V end was cut by 1 base, the J end by 6 bases, with 18 bases between. This CDR3 contains 15 residues. The CDR3 loop is CAWSGLGGARNGYTF. The CDR3 nucleotides are TGTGCCTGGAGTGGCCTAGGGGGGGCGCGGAATGGCTACACCTTC.

The rearrangement joins TRBV2 to TRBJ2-7; TRBD2 matches 9 bases. CDR3 size: 16 residues. With V trimmed by 1 base and J by 5 bases, 9 bases remained unmatched. Germline assignment: CDR1 SNHLY and CDR2 FYNNEI. In DNA, the CDR3 is TGTGCCAGCAGTGAAGTGCCGACTAGCGGACGAAACGAGCAGTACTTC. Its protein product is CASSEVPTSGRNEQYF.

The chain has TRBV18 and TRBJ1-1; D perhaps matches TRBD1 (6 bases). With 6 bases removed from V and 0 bases from J, the gap between germline ends came to 8 bases. Germline CDR1 is KGHSH and CDR2 is LQKENI. The length of the CDR3 is 13 residues. The CDR3 coding sequence is TGTGCCAGCTCCGGACAGATGAACACTGAAGCTTTCTTT. As protein: CASSGQMNTEAFF.

This clone has more than one count but fewer than ten. This chain links TRBV14 with TRBJ2-3; possibly TRBD2 for D (6 bases). This CDR3 contains 15 residues. Germline loops: CDR1 SGHDN, CDR2 FVKESK. V was trimmed by 4 bases and J by 4 bases, leaving 15 bases between them. In nucleotides, the CDR3 is TGTGCCAGCAGCCTCTGGGGTAGCGGATCAGATACGCAGTATTTT. Translating it yields CASSLWGSGSDTQYF.

V is TRBV2 and J is TRBJ2-1; a possible D gene is TRBD2 (6 bases). The V end lost 7 bases, the J end lost 5 bases, and 18 bases lay between the germline ends. The germline CDR1 and CDR2 sequences are SNHLY and FYNNEI. The CDR3 consists of 15 residues. In DNA form, the CDR3 reads TGTGCCAGCAAGCCGGGTCCAGGGAGGCACAATGAGCAGTTCTTC. This codes for CASKPGPGRHNEQFF.

The gene calls are TRBV6-1 and TRBJ1-5, with D tentatively TRBD1 (6 bases). Germline V lookup: CDR1 MNHNS, CDR2 SASEGT. The length of the CDR3 is 14 residues. Between the trimmed V and J ends, which lost 7 bases and 5 bases, there was a span of 15 bases. The CDR3 spells CASTVTGSYQPQHF. The CDR3 region has the DNA TGTGCCAGCACCGTGACAGGTTCGTATCAGCCCCAGCATTTT.

The rearrangement uses TRBV7-9 and TRBJ1-1, with 7 bases matching TRBD1. The trim removed 5 bases at V and 1 base at J, leaving 16 bases unmatched. CDR3 length equals 18 residues. CDR1 and CDR2 from the germline V gene are SEHNR and FQNEAQ (reference sequence). CDR3 sequence reads: CASSHPPRDRAPNTEAFF. For the CDR3, the DNA is TGTGCCAGCAGCCATCCCCCCCGGGACAGAGCCCCGAACACTGAAGCTTTCTTT.

In DNA, the CDR3 is TGTGCCAGTAGTATTGCGGCACCGGGGACTGAAGCTTTCTTT. This gives the protein CASSIAAPGTEAFF. V is TRBV19 and J is TRBJ1-1; D is unresolved. The CDR3 length is 14 residues. V lost 3 bases, J lost 5 bases, and 13 bases lay in between. Germline values: CDR1 LNHDA, CDR2 SQIVND (reference sequence). The full variable domain, its missing parts supplied by reference TRBV19 and TRBJ1-1, is DGGITQSPKYLFRKEGQNVTLSCEQNLNHDAMYWYRQDPGQGLRLIYYSQIVNDFQKGDIAEGYSVSREKKESFPLTVTSAQKNPTAFYLCASSIAAPGTEAFFGQGTRLTVV.

This clone was counted only a few times. The gene calls are TRBV5-5 and TRBJ2-5; 8 bases are a match to TRBD2. CDR1 and CDR2 from the germline V gene are SGHKS and YYEKEE (reference sequence). After removal of 4 bases from V and 3 bases from J, the junction contained 2 bases not matched to a gene. The CDR3 runs to 13 residues. The CDR3 here is CASSRGGKETQYF. The CDR3 nucleotides read TGTGCCAGCAGCCGGGGGGGGAAAGAGACCCAGTACTTC.

V gene TRBV5-4 combines with J gene TRBJ1-1; D is unclear. Per the germline V gene, CDR1 is SGHNT and CDR2 is YYREEE (reference sequence). Trimming took off 1 base at V and 8 bases at J, with 9 bases between the two ends. There are 12 residues in the CDR3. The CDR3 DNA is TGTGCCAGCAGCTTGAGAGGAGTAGAAGCTTTCTTT. Translating it yields CASSLRGVEAFF.

The genes are TRBV2 and TRBJ1-1; D is perhaps TRBD1 (5 bases). The CDR3 runs 15 residues. Trimming pared 5 bases from V and 3 bases from J, leaving 16 bases between. Germline-derived CDR1 and CDR2 are SNHLY and FYNNEI. This chain's CDR3 is CASSPNAGRDTEAFF. The CDR3 DNA reads as TGTGCCAGCAGTCCAAACGCAGGGAGGGACACTGAAGCTTTCTTT.

In this sample, this clone turned up once. V usage is TRBV23-1 and J usage is TRBJ1-2; 7 bases match TRBD1. TRBV23-1 is classed as an ORF, of uncertain function. The trim removed 6 bases at V and 6 bases at J, leaving 19 bases unmatched. This CDR3 has 17 residues. The CDR3 loop reads CASSLMKTGLVINGYTF. CDR3 DNA: TGCGCCAGCAGCCTGATGAAGACAGGGCTAGTAATCAATGGCTACACCTTC.

The V gene is TRBV28, the J gene TRBJ2-7; 7 bases line up with TRBD1. Germline V gene sequence: CDR1 MDHEN, CDR2 SYDVKM. J was trimmed by 5 bases and V by 5 bases; bases with no gene match: 12. This CDR3 has 15 residues. CDR3 in amino acids: CASSLMDRLIHEQYF. CDR3 DNA sequence: TGTGCCAGCAGTCTGATGGACAGGCTCATTCACGAGCAGTACTTC.

The chain links TRBV5-1 to TRBJ2-5; the D gene is possibly TRBD2 (6 bases). Trimming left V 4 bases short and J 5 bases short, with 15 bases between. Per germline, CDR1 SGHRS and CDR2 YFSETQ. This CDR3 is built from 14 residues. The CDR3 bases are TGCGCCAGCAGCCCCTATTGGGGAGGCGAGACCCAGTACTTC. Encoded protein: CASSPYWGGETQYF.

The chain couples TRBV7-3 to TRBJ2-3, with a weak D call TRBD2 (5 bases). This CDR3 contains 13 residues. Trimming pared 5 bases from V and 6 bases from J, leaving 12 bases between. Germline V gene data show CDR1 as SGHTA and CDR2 as FQGTGA. This CDR3 reads CASSPPGSDTQYF. The CDR3 region has the DNA TGTGCCAGCAGCCCCCCTGGGAGCGATACGCAGTATTTT.

The J gene is TRBJ1-2, the V gene TRBV7-8; possibly TRBD1 for D (5 bases). Germline assignment: CDR1 SGHVS and CDR2 FQNEAQ. The CDR3 loop spans 14 amino acids. V lost 3 bases and J lost 0, with 8 bases in between. In nucleotides, the CDR3 is TGTGCCAGCAGCTTCGGACACCCTAACTATGGCTACACCTTC. This encodes CASSFGHPNYGYTF.

The chain links TRBV19 to TRBJ1-2; no clear D. Germline loops: CDR1 LNHDA, CDR2 SQIVND (reference sequence). The CDR3 is made up of 13 amino acids. Deletions cut 4 bases from V and 8 bases from J, with 14 bases between. The CDR3 nucleotides read TGTGCCAGTAGTAATTCCCTGGTGAGGGGCTACACCTTC. This translates into CASSNSLVRGYTF.

The J gene is TRBJ1-5, the V gene TRBV2; D uncertain. V lost 8 bases and J 4 bases, leaving 12 bases between the germline ends. CDR3 size: 13 residues. Germline-derived CDR1 and CDR2 are SNHLY and FYNNEI. CDR3 protein: CASSVGENQPQHF. DNA for the CDR3: TGTGCCAGCTCCGTCGGGGAGAATCAGCCCCAGCATTTT. Full variable domain (missing parts from reference TRBV2 and TRBJ1-5): EPEVTQTPSHQVTQMGQEVILRCVPISNHLYFYWYRQILGQKVEFLVSFYNNEISEKSEIFDDQFSVERPDGSNFTLKIRSTKLEDSAMYFCASSVGENQPQHFGDGTRLSIL.

The V and J genes are TRBV19 and TRBJ2-1, with 8 bases lining up with TRBD2. Trimming cost V 1 base and J 3 bases; bases outside gene matches: 8. The CDR3 spans 17 residues. Looked up from germline, CDR1 is LNHDA and CDR2 is SQIVND (reference sequence). The CDR3 region has the DNA TGTGCCAGTAGTATAGGACGCGGCGGGAGGATCTACAATGAGCAGTTCTTC. It codes for CASSIGRGGRIYNEQFF.

This rearrangement joins TRBV19 to TRBJ2-3; 15 bases are shared with TRBD2. Germline loops: CDR1 LNHDA, CDR2 SQIVND (reference sequence). The J segment lost 2 bases and the V segment lost 6 bases, leaving 6 bases of the junction unmatched. The CDR3 spans 17 residues. CDR3 sequence: CASRRGTSGRITDTQYF. CDR3 nucleotide sequence: TGTGCCAGTAGGCGAGGGACTAGCGGGAGGATCACAGATACGCAGTATTTT.

The chain combines TRBV29-1 with TRBJ2-5, with D perhaps matching TRBD2 (6 bases). V was clipped by 0 bases and J by 5 bases, with 10 bases between them. This CDR3 contains 13 residues. Germline V gives CDR1 SQVTM, CDR2 ANQGSEA. CDR3 DNA sequence: TGCAGCGTTGAAGAGGGCGGAGGGGAGACCCAGTACTTC. Translation gives CSVEEGGGETQYF.

This clone was seen a few times. The chain carries TRBV28 and TRBJ1-5; possibly TRBD1 for D (6 bases). Germline CDR1 reads MDHEN; CDR2 reads SYDVKM. The CDR3 totals 14 residues. V gave up 3 bases and J gave up 7 bases, with 13 bases separating them. This CDR3 reads CASSFAGEKQPQHF. CDR3 DNA: TGTGCCAGCAGTTTTGCAGGGGAGAAACAGCCCCAGCATTTT.

The rearrangement uses TRBV7-2 and TRBJ2-7; possibly TRBD1 for D (6 bases). CDR1 is SGHTA and CDR2 is FQGNSA in the germline V gene. Trimming cost V 1 base and J 4 bases, with 14 bases left between them. This CDR3 contains 15 residues. CDR3 DNA sequence: TGTGCCAGCAGCTTAGGGGGTGGGGGCCTTTACGAGCAGTACTTC. The encoded protein is CASSLGGGGLYEQYF.

This clone was detected a few times. The chain recombines TRBV6-1 with TRBJ1-4, with 10 bases aligning to TRBD1. The CDR3 runs to 14 residues. Trimming cost V 5 bases and J 8 bases; bases outside gene matches: 5. Germline V gene data show CDR1 as MNHNS and CDR2 as SASEGT. In DNA, the CDR3 is TGTGCCAGCAGTAGAGACAGGGGGCGAGAAAAACTGTTTTTT. Translating gives CASSRDRGREKLFF.

CDR3 amino acids: CAIRRSGGSYEQYF. The DNA for the CDR3 is TGTGCCATCCGCCGATCAGGGGGATCCTACGAGCAGTACTTC. This chain joins TRBV6-5 and TRBJ2-5; 7 bases match TRBD1. TRBJ2-7 matches the DNA end more closely, so the J call is doubtful. Germline CDR1 is MNHEY and CDR2 is SVGAGI. CDR3 length: 14 amino acids.

CDR3 in amino acids: CASSQGTGGTDTQYF. In nucleotides, the CDR3 is TGTGCCAGCAGCCAGGGGACAGGGGGCACAGATACGCAGTATTTT. V is TRBV11-3 and J is TRBJ2-3; 10 bases are shared with TRBD1. Trimming removed 5 bases from V and 1 base from J; junction bases left unmatched: 3. CDR3 length: 15 residues. The germline V gene encodes CDR1 SGHNT and CDR2 YENEEA. The complete variable domain, with remaining parts taken from reference TRBV11-3 and TRBJ2-3, reads EAGVVQSPRYKIIEKKQPVAFWCNPISGHNTLYWYLQNLGQGPELLIRYENEEAVDDSQLPKDRFSAERLKGVDSTLKIQPAELGDSAVYLCASSQGTGGTDTQYFGPGTRLTVL.

A note on this clone: In the same sample, other DNA sequences code for this CDR3. This sequence joins TRBV9 and TRBJ2-5; weak D call: TRBD1 (6 bases). Trimming took 0 bases from V and 2 from J, leaving 11 bases between them. Per the germline V gene, CDR1 is SGDLS and CDR2 is YYNGEE. The CDR3 loop spans 15 amino acids. CDR3 sequence (DNA): TGTGCCAGCAGCGTAGGGCAGGGGATTCAAGAGACCCAGTACTTC. Translating it yields CASSVGQGIQETQYF.